This T cell receptor (beta chain) was identified in a study of shared T cell receptors in the human thymus. The germline V gene encodes CDR1 SQVTM and CDR2 ANQGSEA. The CDR3 runs to 12 residues. V was pared by 7 bases and J by 3 bases, with 9 bases between. The repertoire was sequenced with immunoSEQ multiplex PCR; TCRdb's copy has only in-frame clones and lacks some. Found here are hundreds of thousands of clones, around 87% of them singletons; the top ten hold about 0.0094%. These data are also associated with another study on human thymus T cells. From that second work: Surgeons resected thymus tissue during corrective heart surgery. Related research described strongly overlapping thymic repertoires in unrelated people.

This chain uses TRBV29-1 with TRBJ2-2; no clear D gene. The sequenced material came from thymocytes. This clonotype was sampled from a boy in the first two years of life with a congenital heart defect. The CDR3 here is CSAPSDTGELFF. CDR3 DNA: TGCAGCGCCCCGTCTGACACCGGGGAGCTGTTTTTT.